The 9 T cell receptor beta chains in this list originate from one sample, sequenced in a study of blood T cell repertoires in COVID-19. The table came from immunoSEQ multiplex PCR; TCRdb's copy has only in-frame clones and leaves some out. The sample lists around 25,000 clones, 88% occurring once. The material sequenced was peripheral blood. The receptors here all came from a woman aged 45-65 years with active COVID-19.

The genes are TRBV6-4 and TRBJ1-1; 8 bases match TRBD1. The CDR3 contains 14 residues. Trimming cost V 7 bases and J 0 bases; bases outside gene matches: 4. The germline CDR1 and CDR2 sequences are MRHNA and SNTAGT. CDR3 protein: CASKQGAMNTEAFF. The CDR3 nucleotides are TGTGCCAGCAAGCAGGGGGCCATGAACACTGAAGCTTTCTTT.

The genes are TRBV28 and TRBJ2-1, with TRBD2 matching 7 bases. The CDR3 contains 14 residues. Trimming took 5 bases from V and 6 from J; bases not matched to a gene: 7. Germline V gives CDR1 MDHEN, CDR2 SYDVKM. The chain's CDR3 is CASSRAGEVNEQFF. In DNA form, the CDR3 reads TGTGCCAGCAGTAGGGCGGGAGAGGTCAATGAGCAGTTCTTC.

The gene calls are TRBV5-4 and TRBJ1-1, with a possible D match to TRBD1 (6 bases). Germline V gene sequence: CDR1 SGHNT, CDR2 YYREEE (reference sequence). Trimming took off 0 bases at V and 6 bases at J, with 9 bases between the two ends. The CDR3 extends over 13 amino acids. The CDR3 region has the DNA TGTGCCAGCAGCTTGGTGACAGGTGCTGAAGCTTTCTTT. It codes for CASSLVTGAEAFF.

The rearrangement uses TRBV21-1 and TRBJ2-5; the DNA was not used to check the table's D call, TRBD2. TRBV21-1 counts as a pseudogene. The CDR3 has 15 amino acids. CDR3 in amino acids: CASPRGGGGTETQYF. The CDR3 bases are TGTGCCAGCCCTCGAGGGGGGGGTGGGACGGAGACCCAGTACTTC.

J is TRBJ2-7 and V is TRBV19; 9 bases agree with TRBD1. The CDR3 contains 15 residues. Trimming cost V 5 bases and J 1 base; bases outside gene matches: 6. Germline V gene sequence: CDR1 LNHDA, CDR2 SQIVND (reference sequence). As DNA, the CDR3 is TGTGCCAGTAGTCCCGGGACAGGGATATCCTACGAGCAGTACTTC. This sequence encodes CASSPGTGISYEQYF.

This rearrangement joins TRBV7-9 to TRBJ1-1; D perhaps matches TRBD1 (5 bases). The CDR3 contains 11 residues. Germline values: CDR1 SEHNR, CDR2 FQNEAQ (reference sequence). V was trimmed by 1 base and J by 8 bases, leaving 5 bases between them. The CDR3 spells CASSLEGEAFF. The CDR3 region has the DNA TGTGCCAGCAGCTTAGAGGGGGAAGCTTTCTTT.

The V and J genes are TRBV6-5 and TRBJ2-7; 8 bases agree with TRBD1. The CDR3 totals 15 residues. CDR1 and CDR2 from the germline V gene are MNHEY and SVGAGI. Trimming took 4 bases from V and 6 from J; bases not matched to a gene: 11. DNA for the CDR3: TGTGCCAGCAGTTCTACCGGACAGGGTTCTCTCGAGCAGTACTTC. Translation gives CASSSTGQGSLEQYF.

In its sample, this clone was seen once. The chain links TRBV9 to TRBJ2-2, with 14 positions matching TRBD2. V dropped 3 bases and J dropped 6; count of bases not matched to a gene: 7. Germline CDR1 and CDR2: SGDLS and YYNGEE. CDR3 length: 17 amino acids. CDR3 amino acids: CASSAGLAGGRAGELFF. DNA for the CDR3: TGTGCCAGCAGCGCCGGACTAGCGGGAGGCCGGGCCGGGGAGCTGTTTTTT. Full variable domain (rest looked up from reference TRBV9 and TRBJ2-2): DSGVTQTPKHLITATGQRVTLRCSPRSGDLSVYWYQQSLDQGLQFLIQYYNGEERAKGNILERFSAQQFPDLHSELNLSSLELGDSALYFCASSAGLAGGRAGELFFGEGSRLTVL.

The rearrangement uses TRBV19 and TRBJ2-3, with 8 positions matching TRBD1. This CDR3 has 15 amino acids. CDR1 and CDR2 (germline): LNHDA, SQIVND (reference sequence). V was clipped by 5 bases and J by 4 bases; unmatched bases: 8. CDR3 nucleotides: TGTGCCAGTAGTGGCCGGACAGGGTCGGCAGATACGCAGTATTTT. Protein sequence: CASSGRTGSADTQYF.